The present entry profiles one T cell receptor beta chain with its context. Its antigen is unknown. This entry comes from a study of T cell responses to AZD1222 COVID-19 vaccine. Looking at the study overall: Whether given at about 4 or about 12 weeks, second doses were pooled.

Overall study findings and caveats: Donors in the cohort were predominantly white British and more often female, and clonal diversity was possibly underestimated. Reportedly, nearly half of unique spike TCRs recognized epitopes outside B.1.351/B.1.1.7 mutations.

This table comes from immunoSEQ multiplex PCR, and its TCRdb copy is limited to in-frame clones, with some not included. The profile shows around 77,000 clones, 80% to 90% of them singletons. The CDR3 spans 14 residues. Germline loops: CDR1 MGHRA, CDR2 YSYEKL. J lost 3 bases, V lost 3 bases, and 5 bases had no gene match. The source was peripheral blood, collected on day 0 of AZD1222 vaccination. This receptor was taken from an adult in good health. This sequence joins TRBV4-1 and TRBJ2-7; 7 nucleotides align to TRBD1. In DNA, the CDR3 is TGCGCCAGCAGCCACCAACAGGGGCTCTACGAGCAGTACTTC. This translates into CASSHQQGLYEQYF.